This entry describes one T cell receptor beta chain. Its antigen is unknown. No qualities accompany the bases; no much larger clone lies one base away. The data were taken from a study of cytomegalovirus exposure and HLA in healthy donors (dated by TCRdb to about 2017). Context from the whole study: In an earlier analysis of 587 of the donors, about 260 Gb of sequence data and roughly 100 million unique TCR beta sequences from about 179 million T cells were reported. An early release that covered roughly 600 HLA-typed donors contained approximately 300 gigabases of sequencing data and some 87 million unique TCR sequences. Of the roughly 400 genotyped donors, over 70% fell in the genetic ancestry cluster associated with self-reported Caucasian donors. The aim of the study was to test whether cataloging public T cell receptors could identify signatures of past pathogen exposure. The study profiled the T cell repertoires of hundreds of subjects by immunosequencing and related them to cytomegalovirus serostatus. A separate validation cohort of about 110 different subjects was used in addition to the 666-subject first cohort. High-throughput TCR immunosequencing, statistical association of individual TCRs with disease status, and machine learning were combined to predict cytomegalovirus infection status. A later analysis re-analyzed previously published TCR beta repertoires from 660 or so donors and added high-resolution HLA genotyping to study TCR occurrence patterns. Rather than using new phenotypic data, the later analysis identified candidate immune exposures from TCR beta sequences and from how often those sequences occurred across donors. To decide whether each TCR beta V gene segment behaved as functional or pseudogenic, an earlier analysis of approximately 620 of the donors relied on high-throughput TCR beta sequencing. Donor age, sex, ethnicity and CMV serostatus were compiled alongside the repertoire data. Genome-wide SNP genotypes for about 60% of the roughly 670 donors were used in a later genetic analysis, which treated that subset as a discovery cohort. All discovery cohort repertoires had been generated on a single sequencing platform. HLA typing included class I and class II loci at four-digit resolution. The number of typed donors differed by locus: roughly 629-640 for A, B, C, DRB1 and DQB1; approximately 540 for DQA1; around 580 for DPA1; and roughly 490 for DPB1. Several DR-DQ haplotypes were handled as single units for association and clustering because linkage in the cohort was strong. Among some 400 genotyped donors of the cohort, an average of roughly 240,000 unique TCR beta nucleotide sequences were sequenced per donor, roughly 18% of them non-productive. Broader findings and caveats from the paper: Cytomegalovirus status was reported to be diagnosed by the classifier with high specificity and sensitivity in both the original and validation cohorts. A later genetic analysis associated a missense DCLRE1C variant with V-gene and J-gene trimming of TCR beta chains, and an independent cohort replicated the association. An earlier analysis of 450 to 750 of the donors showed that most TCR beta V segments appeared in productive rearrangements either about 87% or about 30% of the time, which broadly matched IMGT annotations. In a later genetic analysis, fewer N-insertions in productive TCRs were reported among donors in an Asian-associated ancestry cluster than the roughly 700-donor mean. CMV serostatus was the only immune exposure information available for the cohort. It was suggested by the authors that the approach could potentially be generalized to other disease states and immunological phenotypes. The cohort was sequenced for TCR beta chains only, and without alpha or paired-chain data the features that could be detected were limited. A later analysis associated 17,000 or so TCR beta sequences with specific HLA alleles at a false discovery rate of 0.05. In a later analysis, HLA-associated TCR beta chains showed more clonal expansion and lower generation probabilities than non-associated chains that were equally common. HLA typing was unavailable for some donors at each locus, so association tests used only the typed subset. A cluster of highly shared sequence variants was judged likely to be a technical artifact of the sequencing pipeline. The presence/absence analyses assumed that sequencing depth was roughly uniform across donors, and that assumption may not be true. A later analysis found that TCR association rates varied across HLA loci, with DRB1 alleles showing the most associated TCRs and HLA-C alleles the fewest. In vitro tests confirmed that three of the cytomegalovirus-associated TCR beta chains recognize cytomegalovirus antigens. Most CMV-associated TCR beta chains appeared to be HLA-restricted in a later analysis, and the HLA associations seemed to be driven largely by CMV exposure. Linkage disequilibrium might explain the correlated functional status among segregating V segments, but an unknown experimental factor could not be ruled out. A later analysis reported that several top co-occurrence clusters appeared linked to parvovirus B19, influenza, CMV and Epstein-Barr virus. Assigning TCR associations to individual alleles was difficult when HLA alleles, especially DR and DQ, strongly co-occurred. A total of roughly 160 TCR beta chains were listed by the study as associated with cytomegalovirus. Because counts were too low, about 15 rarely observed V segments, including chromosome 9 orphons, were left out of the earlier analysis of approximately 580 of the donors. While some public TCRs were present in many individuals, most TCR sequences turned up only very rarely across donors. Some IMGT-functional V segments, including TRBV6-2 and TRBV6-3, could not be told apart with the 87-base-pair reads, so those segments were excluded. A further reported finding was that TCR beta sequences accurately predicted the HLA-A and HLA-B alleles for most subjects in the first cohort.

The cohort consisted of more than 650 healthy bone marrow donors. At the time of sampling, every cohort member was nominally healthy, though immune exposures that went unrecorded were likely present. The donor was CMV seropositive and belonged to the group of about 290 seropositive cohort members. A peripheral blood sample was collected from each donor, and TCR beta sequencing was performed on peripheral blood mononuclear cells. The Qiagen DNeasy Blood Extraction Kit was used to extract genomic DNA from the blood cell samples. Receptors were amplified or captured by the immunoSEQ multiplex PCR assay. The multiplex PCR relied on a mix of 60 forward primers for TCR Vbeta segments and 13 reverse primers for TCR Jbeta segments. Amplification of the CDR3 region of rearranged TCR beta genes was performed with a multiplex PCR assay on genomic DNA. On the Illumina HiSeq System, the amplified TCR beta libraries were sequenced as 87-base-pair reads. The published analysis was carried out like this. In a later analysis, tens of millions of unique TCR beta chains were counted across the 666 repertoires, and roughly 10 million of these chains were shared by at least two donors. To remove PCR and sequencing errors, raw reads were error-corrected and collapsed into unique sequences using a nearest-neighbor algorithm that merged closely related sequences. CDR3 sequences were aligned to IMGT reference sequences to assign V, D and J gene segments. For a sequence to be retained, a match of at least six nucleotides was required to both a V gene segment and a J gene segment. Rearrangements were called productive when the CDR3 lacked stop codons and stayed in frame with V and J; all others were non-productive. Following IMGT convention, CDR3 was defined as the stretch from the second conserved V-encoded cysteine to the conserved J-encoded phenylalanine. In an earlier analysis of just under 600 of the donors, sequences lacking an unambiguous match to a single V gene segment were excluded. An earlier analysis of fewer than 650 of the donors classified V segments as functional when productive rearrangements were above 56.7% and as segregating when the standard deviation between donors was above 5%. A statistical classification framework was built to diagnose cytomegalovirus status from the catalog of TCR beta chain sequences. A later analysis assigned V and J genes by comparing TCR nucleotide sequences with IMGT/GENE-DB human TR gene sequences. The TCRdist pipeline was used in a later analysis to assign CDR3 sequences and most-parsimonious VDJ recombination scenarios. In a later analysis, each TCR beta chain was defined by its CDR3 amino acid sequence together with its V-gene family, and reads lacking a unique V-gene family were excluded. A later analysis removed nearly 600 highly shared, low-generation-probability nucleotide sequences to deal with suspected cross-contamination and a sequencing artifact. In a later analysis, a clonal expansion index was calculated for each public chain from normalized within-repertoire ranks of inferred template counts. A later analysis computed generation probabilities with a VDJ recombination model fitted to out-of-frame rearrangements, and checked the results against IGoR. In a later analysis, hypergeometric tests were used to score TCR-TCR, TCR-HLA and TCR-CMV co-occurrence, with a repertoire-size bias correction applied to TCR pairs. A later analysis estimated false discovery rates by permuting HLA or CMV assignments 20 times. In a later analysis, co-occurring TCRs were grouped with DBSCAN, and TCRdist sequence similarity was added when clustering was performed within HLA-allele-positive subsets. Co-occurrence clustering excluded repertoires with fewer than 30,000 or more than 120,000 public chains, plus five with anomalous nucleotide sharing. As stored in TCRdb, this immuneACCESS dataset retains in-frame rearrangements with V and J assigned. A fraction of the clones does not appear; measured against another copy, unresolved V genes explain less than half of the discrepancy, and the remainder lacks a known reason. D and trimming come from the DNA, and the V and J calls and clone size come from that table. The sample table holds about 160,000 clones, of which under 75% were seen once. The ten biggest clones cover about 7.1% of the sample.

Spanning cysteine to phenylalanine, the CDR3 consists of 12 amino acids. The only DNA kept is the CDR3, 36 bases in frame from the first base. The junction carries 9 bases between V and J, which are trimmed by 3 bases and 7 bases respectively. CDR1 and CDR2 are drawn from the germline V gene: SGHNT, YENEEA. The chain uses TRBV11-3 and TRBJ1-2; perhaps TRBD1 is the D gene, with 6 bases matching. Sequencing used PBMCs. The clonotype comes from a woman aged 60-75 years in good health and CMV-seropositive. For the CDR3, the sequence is CASSFRGGGYTF. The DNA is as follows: TGTGCCAGCAGCTTCAGGGGTGGTGGCTACACCTTC. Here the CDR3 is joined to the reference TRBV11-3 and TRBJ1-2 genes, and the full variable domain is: EAGVVQSPRYKIIEKKQPVAFWCNPISGHNTLYWYLQNLGQGPELLIRYENEEAVDDSQLPKDRFSAERLKGVDSTLKIQPAELGDSAVYLCASSFRGGGYTFGSGTRLTVV.